The source of this T cell receptor beta chain is a study of blood T cell repertoires in COVID-19. Study overall: The analysed material was cDNA or gDNA that came from T cells, B-cell-depleted T cells, or PBMCs.

Between the trimmed V and J ends, which lost 0 bases and 0 bases, there was a span of 7 bases. The CDR3 has 15 amino acids. CDR1 is SGDLS and CDR2 is YYNGEE in the germline V gene. As handled by the study authors: It was from reference gene primer amplification that nucleated cell counts were estimated. Data came from immunoSEQ multiplex PCR; TCRdb stores just in-frame clones and leaves some out. The DNA was the basis for D and trimming; V, J and clone size are from that table. Altogether some 130,000 clones are present, 85% being singletons, with the ten largest covering 11%. The source of this sequence is a man older than 75 with acute or convalescent COVID-19. The chain joins TRBV9 to TRBJ1-3; a possible D gene is TRBD1 (5 bases). Sequenced: peripheral blood. This CDR3 is CASSVGDYSGNTIYF. CDR3 coding DNA: TGTGCCAGCAGCGTAGGGGACTACTCTGGAAACACCATATATTTT.